This T cell receptor (beta chain) was identified during a study of T cell responses to AZD1222 COVID-19 vaccine. This CDR3 comprises 16 residues. Trimming left V 5 bases short and J 0 bases short, with 13 bases between. The germline V gene has CDR1 SEHNR and CDR2 FQNEAQ (reference sequence). TCRdb's copy holds only in-frame clones and misses some; the assay was immunoSEQ multiplex PCR. The table lists fewer than 75,000 clones, approximately 83% of them singletons, with roughly a fifth in the top ten. The gene calls are TRBV7-9 and TRBJ2-2; no firm D call. The receptor was derived from an adult in good health. The sample here was peripheral blood, taken on day 0 of AZD1222 vaccination. The DNA of the CDR3 is TGTGCCAGCAGCCCTCCCCCCGGAACGAACACCGGGGAGCTGTTTTTT. This sequence encodes CASSPPPGTNTGELFF.